The 25 T cell receptor beta chains given below trace back to one sample, sequenced in a study of early stage breast cancer tumors. Generated by immunoSEQ multiplex PCR, the TCRdb table keeps only in-frame clones and is missing some. The sample shows tens of thousands of clones, over 75% of them seen only once. Sequencing used blood. These receptors originate from a person aged 35-55 years with breast cancer.

This clone was detected only once. This chain's CDR3 is CASSQPGRPHRPTNEKLFF. The CDR3 DNA follows: TGCGCCAGCAGTCAACCCGGCCGACCTCACCGCCCAACTAATGAAAAACTGTTTTTT. This chain connects TRBV23-1 to TRBJ1-4, with D hard to call. TRBV23-1 is an open reading frame whose function is uncertain. Trimming removed 2 bases at V and 0 bases at J, with 19 bases between. The CDR3 sequence is 19 residues long.

This sequence joins TRBV30 and TRBJ1-5; 9 nucleotides align to TRBD1. V shed 4 bases and J 4 bases; nucleotides not matched to a gene: 2. The CDR3 has 13 residues. The germline V gene has CDR1 GTSNPN and CDR2 SVGIG (reference sequence). CDR3 sequence: CAWTGQGNQPQHF. The CDR3 DNA reads as TGTGCCTGGACCGGACAGGGGAATCAGCCCCAGCATTTT.

This clone was found a few times. This chain uses TRBV7-2 with TRBJ1-1, with D perhaps matching TRBD1 (5 bases). The CDR3 loop spans 16 amino acids. The V gene lost 5 bases and the J gene lost 5 bases, with 21 bases spanning the gap. CDR1 and CDR2 from the germline V gene are SGHTA and FQGNSA. This CDR3 is CASSPVVPTVPTEAFF. The CDR3 nucleotides read TGTGCCAGCAGCCCCGTAGTCCCGACAGTACCGACTGAAGCTTTCTTT. The whole variable domain, filled in from reference TRBV7-2 and TRBJ1-1, reads GAGVSQSPSNKVTEKGKDVELRCDPISGHTALYWYRQSLGQGLEFLIYFQGNSAPDKSGLPSDRFSAERTGGSVSTLTIQRTQQEDSAVYLCASSPVVPTVPTEAFFGQGTRLTVV.

The chain links TRBV6-1 to TRBJ2-7, with 7 positions matching TRBD1. There are 15 residues in the CDR3. Germline CDR1 MNHNS, CDR2 SASEGT. V lost 5 bases, J lost 3 bases, and 10 bases stayed unmatched. CDR3 in amino acids: CASSLNRGGSYEQYF. CDR3 sequence (DNA): TGTGCCAGCAGTTTAAACAGGGGCGGTAGCTACGAGCAGTACTTC.

This chain uses TRBV5-1 with TRBJ2-1; TRBD2 agrees at 11 bases. Germline V lookup: CDR1 SGHRS, CDR2 YFSETQ. V lost 2 bases, J lost 7 bases, and 8 bases stayed unmatched. CDR3 length equals 16 residues. The CDR3 is CASSLTLAGAENEQFF. The CDR3 DNA sequence: TGCGCCAGCAGCTTAACACTAGCGGGAGCCGAAAATGAGCAGTTCTTC.

The genes are TRBV7-8 and TRBJ2-3, with 16 bases that match TRBD2. Germline-derived CDR1 and CDR2 are SGHVS and FQNEAQ. This CDR3 is built from 17 residues. With 4 bases clipped from V and 6 bases from J, the junction kept 7 bases outside the gene matches. CDR3 sequence: CASSWGTSGRASDTQYF. The CDR3 coding sequence is TGTGCCAGCAGCTGGGGGACTAGCGGGAGGGCTTCGGATACGCAGTATTTT.

The J gene is TRBJ1-2, the V gene TRBV30; 8 bases map to TRBD1. The ends lost 2 bases at V and 4 bases at J; junction bases unmatched: 12. CDR3 length: 16 residues. Per germline, CDR1 GTSNPN and CDR2 SVGIG (reference sequence). The CDR3 loop is CAWSQKSGGAVYGYTF. The CDR3 nucleotides are TGTGCCTGGAGTCAGAAATCAGGGGGCGCAGTCTATGGCTACACCTTC.

The genes are TRBV4-1 and TRBJ2-6; D is unresolved. CDR1 is MGHRA, CDR2 YSYEKL, per germline. Trimming shortened V by 5 bases and J by 0 bases, and 20 bases separated the two germline ends. The CDR3 has 19 residues. The CDR3 reads CASSEGPGRWDSGANVLTF. The CDR3 DNA is TGCGCCAGCAGCGAAGGGCCGGGCCGGTGGGACTCTGGGGCCAACGTCCTGACTTTC.

The V call is TRBV5-4, the J call TRBJ2-3; possibly TRBD2 for D (6 bases). V was clipped by 2 bases and J by 0 bases, with 13 bases between them. The CDR3 runs to 16 residues. Per the germline V gene, CDR1 is SGHNT and CDR2 is YYREEE (reference sequence). In DNA, the CDR3 is TGTGCCAGCAGCTTACGACTAGTATTTAGCACAGATACGCAGTATTTT. It yields the protein CASSLRLVFSTDTQYF. The full variable domain, rest sourced from reference TRBV5-4 and TRBJ2-3, is ETGVTQSPTHLIKTRGQQVTLRCSSQSGHNTVSWYQQALGQGPQFIFQYYREEENGRGNFPPRFSGLQFPNYSSELNVNALELDDSALYLCASSLRLVFSTDTQYFGPGTRLTVL.

This clone has only one observation. The gene calls are TRBV11-3 and TRBJ2-1; D is perhaps TRBD1 or TRBD2 (5 bases each). This CDR3 spans 15 amino acids. CDR1 and CDR2 from the germline V gene are SGHNT and YENEEA. Trimming left V 3 bases short and J 0 bases short, with 9 bases between. CDR3 sequence: CASSFGGVSYNEQFF. In nucleotides, the CDR3 is TGTGCCAGCAGCTTTGGGGGAGTCTCCTACAATGAGCAGTTCTTC.

The chain combines TRBV5-8 with TRBJ2-3; 9 positions agree with TRBD1. This CDR3 is built from 14 residues. Germline V gene lookup returns CDR1 SGHTS and CDR2 YDEGEE. V trimming: 3 bases; J trimming: 5 bases; junction bases outside the gene matches: 4. The CDR3, as DNA: TGTGCCAGCAGCTCGGGACAGGGTGGAGATACGCAGTATTTT. Translation: CASSSGQGGDTQYF.

This chain links TRBV30 with TRBJ2-5, with D possibly matching TRBD1 (6 bases). The germline V and J ends were trimmed by 2 bases and 4 bases, with 17 bases remaining between them. The CDR3 spans 15 residues. Germline-derived CDR1 and CDR2 are GTSNPN and SVGIG (reference sequence). The CDR3 nucleotides read TGTGCCTGGAGTACCTCCACAAACAGGGTAGAGACCCAGTACTTC. This encodes CAWSTSTNRVETQYF.

The gene calls are TRBV7-9 and TRBJ2-3, with 13 bases aligning to TRBD2. This CDR3 region has 15 residues. Germline V gene data show CDR1 as SEHNR and CDR2 as FQNEAQ (reference sequence). V lost 5 bases, J lost 9 bases, and 8 bases stayed unmatched. The CDR3 DNA sequence: TGTGCCAGCAGCGCTGGACTAGCGGGAGTGGCCACGCAGTATTTT. Protein: CASSAGLAGVATQYF.

This chain joins TRBV30 and TRBJ1-3; the D is unclear. Germline V CDR1 and CDR2: GTSNPN, SVGIG (reference sequence). V lost 0 bases and J lost 2, with 5 bases in between. This CDR3 is built from 13 residues. In nucleotides, the CDR3 is TGTGCCTGGAGTGTAGGGCCTGGAAACACCATATATTTT. This sequence encodes CAWSVGPGNTIYF.

The J gene is TRBJ2-2, the V gene TRBV7-3; 7 nucleotides align to TRBD2. The CDR3 extends over 14 amino acids. Germline assignment: CDR1 SGHTA and CDR2 FQGTGA. The J segment lost 0 bases and the V segment lost 8 bases, leaving 3 bases of the junction unmatched. CDR3 DNA sequence: TGTGCCAGCGGGAGGGCTACGAACACCGGGGAGCTGTTTTTT. It is translated as CASGRATNTGELFF. Based on the CDR3 plus reference TRBV7-3 and TRBJ2-2, the full variable domain is GAGVSQTPSNKVTEKGKYVELRCDPISGHTALYWYRQSLGQGPEFLIYFQGTGAADDSGLPNDRFFAVRPEGSVSTLKIQRTERGDSAVYLCASGRATNTGELFFGEGSRLTVL.

This clone was observed a single time. The chain carries TRBV5-6 and TRBJ2-5; 8 positions agree with TRBD2. The CDR3 is 14 amino acids. Germline V gene data show CDR1 as SGHDT and CDR2 as YYEEEE. Trimming removed 0 bases from V and 3 bases from J; junction bases left unmatched: 1. Here the CDR3 reads CASSLGAGEETQYF. The CDR3 coding sequence is TGTGCCAGCAGCTTGGGAGCGGGAGAAGAGACCCAGTACTTC.

This rearrangement joins TRBV29-1 to TRBJ1-2; D is ambiguous. Germline loops: CDR1 SQVTM, CDR2 ANQGSEA. This CDR3 has 12 amino acids. V was trimmed by 4 bases and J by 1 base, leaving 7 bases between them. CDR3 region: CSVGPVNYGYTF. CDR3 nucleotides: TGCAGCGTTGGCCCAGTTAACTATGGCTACACCTTC.

The chain links TRBV7-2 to TRBJ2-5; 7 positions match TRBD1. V shed 5 bases and J 3 bases; nucleotides not matched to a gene: 3. Germline V CDR1 and CDR2: SGHTA, FQGNSA. The CDR3 is 13 residues long. DNA of the CDR3: TGTGCCAGCAGCCCAGGGACAGAAGAGACCCAGTACTTC. Amino acid sequence: CASSPGTEETQYF.

The CDR3 spells CASSLAPGLADAYEQYF. The CDR3 bases are TGTGCCAGCAGCTTAGCCCCGGGACTAGCGGACGCCTACGAGCAGTACTTC. V gene TRBV11-2 combines with J gene TRBJ2-7; 11 bases are a match to TRBD2. The CDR3 spans 17 residues. CDR1 and CDR2 (germline): SGHAT, FQNNGV. V shed 1 base and J 2 bases; nucleotides not matched to a gene: 7.

The chain couples TRBV4-1 to TRBJ2-5; D possibly corresponds to TRBD1 (6 bases). V was trimmed by 0 bases and J by 2 bases, leaving 7 bases between them. This CDR3 comprises 14 residues. Germline CDR1 reads MGHRA; CDR2 reads YSYEKL. CDR3 protein: CASSQDGQQETQYF. DNA of the CDR3: TGCGCCAGCAGCCAAGACGGACAGCAAGAGACCCAGTACTTC.

The J gene is TRBJ2-5, the V gene TRBV5-1; unclear D gene. The CDR3 totals 13 residues. Germline values: CDR1 SGHRS, CDR2 YFSETQ. V dropped 1 base and J dropped 5 bases, with 9 bases sitting between them. CDR3 residues: CASSLIVQETQYF. The CDR3, as DNA: TGCGCCAGCAGCTTGATTGTCCAGGAGACCCAGTACTTC.

This clone came up a few times. The chain recombines TRBV7-9 with TRBJ2-1, with 8 bases matching TRBD2. Losses at the gene ends were 5 bases for V and 9 bases for J; bases not matched to a gene: 15. This CDR3 is 16 amino acids long. Per the germline V gene, CDR1 is SEHNR and CDR2 is FQNEAQ (reference sequence). Here the CDR3 reads CASSTGGAGEVGEQFF. Written as DNA, the CDR3 is TGTGCCAGCAGCACGGGGGGAGCGGGAGAGGTCGGTGAGCAGTTCTTC.

This chain uses TRBV25-1 with TRBJ1-1; D possibly corresponds to TRBD1 (6 bases). The germline gives CDR1 MGHDK, CDR2 SYGVNS. This CDR3 comprises 14 residues. Deletions cut 3 bases from V and 4 bases from J, with 12 bases between. CDR3 sequence reads: CASSDWSQGTEAFF. The CDR3 nucleotides read TGTGCCAGCAGTGATTGGTCACAGGGCACTGAAGCTTTCTTT. Looking up the rest from reference TRBV25-1 and TRBJ1-1 gives the full variable domain: EADIYQTPRYLVIGTGKKITLECSQTMGHDKMYWYQQDPGMELHLIHYSYGVNSTEKGDLSSESTVSRIRTEHFPLTLESARPSHTSQYLCASSDWSQGTEAFFGQGTRLTVV.

The V and J genes are TRBV6-5 and TRBJ1-4, with D perhaps TRBD1 (6 bases). The germline V gene encodes CDR1 MNHEY and CDR2 SVGAGI. V lost 5 bases, J lost 6 bases, and 16 bases lay in between. CDR3 size: 15 residues. Written as DNA, the CDR3 is TGTGCCAGCAGTAACAGGACAGATCGGGATGAAAAACTGTTTTTT. The encoded protein is CASSNRTDRDEKLFF.

This clone was recorded only once. V is TRBV18 and J is TRBJ2-5; 9 nucleotides line up with TRBD2. Germline-derived CDR1 and CDR2 are KGHSH and LQKENI. The junction had 6 bases not matched to a gene; V was cut back by 2 bases and J by 5 bases. There are 15 residues in the CDR3. The CDR3 DNA is TGTGCCAGCTCACCAGGGGGACTAGCAGGCGAGACCCAGTACTTC. This encodes CASSPGGLAGETQYF.